This T cell receptor (beta chain) is drawn from a study of shared clonotypes between healthy human individuals. Germline V gene sequence: CDR1 LNHDA, CDR2 SQIVND (reference sequence). V trimming: 5 bases; J trimming: 4 bases; junction bases outside the gene matches: 5. The CDR3 is made up of 13 amino acids. As originally analysed: ImmunoSEQ gave junction-only sequences without quality scores, so filtering differed. Only in-frame clones appear in the TCRdb table, and some are missing; sequencing was by immunoSEQ multiplex PCR. For V, J and clone size, that table is used; D and trimming come from the DNA. The sample lists over 850,000 clones; around 78% were seen once.

V gene TRBV19 combines with J gene TRBJ2-7, with 7 nucleotides matching TRBD1. Input material: memory CD4+ T cells from PBMCs. Subset reported: CD45RA-negative fraction. The clonotype originates from a man younger than 35 in good health. Some clones in this sample may be carry-over from other donors' samples. This CDR3 is CASSEQGPYEQYF. The DNA for the CDR3 is TGTGCCAGTAGTGAACAGGGGCCATACGAGCAGTACTTC. The full variable domain, with the rest looked up from reference TRBV19 and TRBJ2-7, is DGGITQSPKYLFRKEGQNVTLSCEQNLNHDAMYWYRQDPGQGLRLIYYSQIVNDFQKGDIAEGYSVSREKKESFPLTVTSAQKNPTAFYLCASSEQGPYEQYFGPGTRLTVT.